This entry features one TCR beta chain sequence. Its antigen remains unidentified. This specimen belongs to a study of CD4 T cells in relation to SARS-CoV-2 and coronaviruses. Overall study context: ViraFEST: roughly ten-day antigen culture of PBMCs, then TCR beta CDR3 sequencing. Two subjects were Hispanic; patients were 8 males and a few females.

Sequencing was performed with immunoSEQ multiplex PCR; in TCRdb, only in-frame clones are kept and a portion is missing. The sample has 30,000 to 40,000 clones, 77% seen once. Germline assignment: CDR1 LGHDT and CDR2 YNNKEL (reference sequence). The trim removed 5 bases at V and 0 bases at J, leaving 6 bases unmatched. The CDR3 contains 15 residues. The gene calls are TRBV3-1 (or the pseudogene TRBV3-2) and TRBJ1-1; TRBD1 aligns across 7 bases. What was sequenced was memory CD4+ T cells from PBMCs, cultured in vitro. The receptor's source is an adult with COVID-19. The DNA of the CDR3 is TGTGCCAGCAGCAGACGCGACAGGGTGAACACTGAAGCTTTCTTT. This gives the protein CASSRRDRVNTEAFF.